This TCR beta chain comes out of a study of OX40 agonist ivuxolimab in advanced cancers. On the study more broadly: Ivuxolimab, which patients received intravenously every 2 weeks, was dosed at 0.01 to 10 mg/kg. Participants, 82.7% male, averaged 60 years of age, ranging from 23 to 79.

CDR3 length: 17 residues. The ends lost 5 bases at V and 5 bases at J; junction bases unmatched: 18. Germline CDR1 reads MDHEN; CDR2 reads SYDVKM. The data were produced by immunoSEQ multiplex PCR, yet TCRdb's version contains in-frame clones alone and is incomplete. Among fewer than 30,000 clones listed, around 81% were seen once. The clonotype was recovered from an adult with an advanced solid tumor such as melanoma, head and neck, liver or kidney cancer. Sequencing was performed on CD4+ or CD8+ T cells sorted from blood, taken in a trial of the OX40 agonist ivuxolimab. The chain is built from TRBV28 and TRBJ2-7; 7 bases line up with TRBD1. The CDR3 is CASSPPPDREVRDEQYF. CDR3 in DNA: TGTGCCAGCAGTCCACCCCCAGACAGGGAAGTACGGGACGAGCAGTACTTC.